This T cell receptor (beta chain) was sequenced for a study of blood T cell dynamics during melanoma immunotherapy. Profiled with immunoSEQ multiplex PCR; TCRdb holds only in-frame clones, not every one. Counted here are 9,500 to 15,000 clones, approximately 90% occurring once; the ten biggest clones make up about 4%. Documented time point: week 3, after first cycle of checkpoint inhibitor. The CDR3 contains 15 residues. CDR1 is SNHLY, CDR2 FYNNEI, per germline. With 2 bases clipped from V and 6 bases from J, the junction kept 5 bases outside the gene matches. This material consisted of blood, taken from a patient treated with checkpoint blockade. The chain carries TRBV2 and TRBJ2-1; 9 bases agree with TRBD1. This clonotype originated in a human donor with melanoma. Here the CDR3 reads CASSEWGTGFNEQFF. For the CDR3, the DNA is TGTGCCAGCAGTGAATGGGGGACAGGGTTCAATGAGCAGTTCTTC.